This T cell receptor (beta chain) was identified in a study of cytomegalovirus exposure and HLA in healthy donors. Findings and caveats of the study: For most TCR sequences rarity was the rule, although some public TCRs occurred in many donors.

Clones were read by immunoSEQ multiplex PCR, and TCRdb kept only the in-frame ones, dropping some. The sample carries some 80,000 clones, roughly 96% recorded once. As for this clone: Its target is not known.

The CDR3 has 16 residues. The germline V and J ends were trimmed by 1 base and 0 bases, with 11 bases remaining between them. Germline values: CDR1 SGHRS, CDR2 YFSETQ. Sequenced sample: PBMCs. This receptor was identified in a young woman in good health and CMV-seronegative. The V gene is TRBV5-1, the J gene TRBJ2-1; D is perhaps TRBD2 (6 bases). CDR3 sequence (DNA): TGCGCCAGCAGCTTGTCGGGGACTCTCTCCTACAATGAGCAGTTCTTC. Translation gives CASSLSGTLSYNEQFF. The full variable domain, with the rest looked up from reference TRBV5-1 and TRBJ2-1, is KAGVTQTPRYLIKTRGQQVTLSCSPISGHRSVSWYQQTPGQGLQFLFEYFSETQRNKGNFPGRFSGRQFSNSRSEMNVSTLELGDSALYLCASSLSGTLSYNEQFFGPGTRLTVL.